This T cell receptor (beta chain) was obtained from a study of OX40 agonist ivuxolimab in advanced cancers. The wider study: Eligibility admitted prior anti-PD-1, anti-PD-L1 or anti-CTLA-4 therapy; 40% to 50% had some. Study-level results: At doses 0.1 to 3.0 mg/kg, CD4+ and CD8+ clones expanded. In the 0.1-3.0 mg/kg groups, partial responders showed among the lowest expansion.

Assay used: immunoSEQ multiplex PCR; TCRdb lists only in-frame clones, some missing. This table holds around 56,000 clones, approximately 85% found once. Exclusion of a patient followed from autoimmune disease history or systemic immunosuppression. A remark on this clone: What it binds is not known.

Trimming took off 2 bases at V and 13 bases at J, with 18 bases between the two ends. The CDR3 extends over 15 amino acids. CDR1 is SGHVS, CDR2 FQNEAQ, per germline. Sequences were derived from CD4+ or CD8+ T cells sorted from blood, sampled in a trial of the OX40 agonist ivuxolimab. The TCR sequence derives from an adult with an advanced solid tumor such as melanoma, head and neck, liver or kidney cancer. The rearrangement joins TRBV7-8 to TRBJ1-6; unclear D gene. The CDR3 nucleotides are TGTGCCAGCAGCTTATCCCCCAGCCGTGGTAGGCCCCTCCACTTT. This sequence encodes CASSLSPSRGRPLHF.